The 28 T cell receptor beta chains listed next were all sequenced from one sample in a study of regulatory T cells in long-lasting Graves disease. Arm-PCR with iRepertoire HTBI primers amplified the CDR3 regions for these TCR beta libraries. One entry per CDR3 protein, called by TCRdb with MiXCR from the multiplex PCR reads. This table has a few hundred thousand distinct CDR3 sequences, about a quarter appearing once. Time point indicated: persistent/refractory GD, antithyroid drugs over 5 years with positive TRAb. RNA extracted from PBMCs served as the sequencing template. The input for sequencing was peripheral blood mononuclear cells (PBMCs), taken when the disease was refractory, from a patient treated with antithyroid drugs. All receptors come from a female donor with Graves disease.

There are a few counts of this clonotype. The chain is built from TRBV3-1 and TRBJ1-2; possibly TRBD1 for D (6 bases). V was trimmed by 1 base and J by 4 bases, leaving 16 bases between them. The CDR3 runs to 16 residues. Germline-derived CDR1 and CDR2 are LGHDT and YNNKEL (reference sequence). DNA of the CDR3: TGTGCCAGCAGCCAAGGACGTCTCGGGGGCTTCTATGGCTACACCTTC. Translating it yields CASSQGRLGGFYGYTF.

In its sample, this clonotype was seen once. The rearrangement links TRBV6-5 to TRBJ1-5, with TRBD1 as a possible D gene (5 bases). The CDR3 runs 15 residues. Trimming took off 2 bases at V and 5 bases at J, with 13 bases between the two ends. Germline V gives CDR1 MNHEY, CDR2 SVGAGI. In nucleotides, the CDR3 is TGTGCCAGCAGTTACACAGGAAGCCGGGATCAGCCCCAGCATTTT. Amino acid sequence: CASSYTGSRDQPQHF.

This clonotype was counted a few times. CDR3 sequence (DNA): TGCGCCAGCAGAAGGGACACATCTAGCAATCAGCCCCAGCATTTT. The encoded protein is CASRRDTSSNQPQHF. The chain joins TRBV5-1 to TRBJ1-5; D possibly corresponds to TRBD1 (6 bases). Germline V gives CDR1 SGHRS, CDR2 YFSETQ. The CDR3 spans 15 residues. V lost 5 bases to trimming and J lost 0 bases, with 12 bases between them.

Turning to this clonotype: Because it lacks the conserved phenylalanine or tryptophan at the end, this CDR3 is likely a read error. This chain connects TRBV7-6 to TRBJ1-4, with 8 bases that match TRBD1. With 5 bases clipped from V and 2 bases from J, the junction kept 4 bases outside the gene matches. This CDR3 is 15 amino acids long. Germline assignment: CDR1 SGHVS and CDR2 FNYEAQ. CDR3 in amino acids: CASSQTGVTNEKLFL. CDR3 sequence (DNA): TGTGCCAGCAGCCAGACAGGGGTCACTAATGAAAAACTGTTTCTT.

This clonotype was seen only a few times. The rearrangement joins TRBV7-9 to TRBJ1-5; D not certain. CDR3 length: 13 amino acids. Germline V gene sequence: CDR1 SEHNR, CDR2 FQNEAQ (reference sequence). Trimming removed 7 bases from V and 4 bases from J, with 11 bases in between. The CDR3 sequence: CASTPSSNQPQHF. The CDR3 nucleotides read TGTGCCAGCACCCCGTCGAGTAATCAGCCCCAGCATTTT. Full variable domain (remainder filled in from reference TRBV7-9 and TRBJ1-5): DTGVSQNPRHKITKRGQNVTFRCDPISEHNRLYWYRQTLGQGPEFLTYFQNEAQLEKSRLLSDRFSAERPKGSFSTLEIQRTEQGDSAMYLCASTPSSNQPQHFGDGTRLSIL.

This chain's CDR3 is CASSFIQSGELFF. The CDR3 region has the DNA TGTGCCAGCAGTTTTATCCAGTCCGGGGAGCTGTTTTTT. This chain uses TRBV12-3 or TRBV12-4 with TRBJ2-2; D is unclear. The CDR3 runs 13 residues. Trimming took off 3 bases at V and 6 bases at J, with 8 bases between the two ends.

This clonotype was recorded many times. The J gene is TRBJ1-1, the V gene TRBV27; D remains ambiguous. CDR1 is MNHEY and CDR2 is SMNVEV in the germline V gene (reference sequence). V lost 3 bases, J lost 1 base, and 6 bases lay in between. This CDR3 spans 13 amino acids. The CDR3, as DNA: TGTGCCAGCAGTTTCCAGAGGAACACTGAAGCTTTCTTT. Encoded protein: CASSFQRNTEAFF.

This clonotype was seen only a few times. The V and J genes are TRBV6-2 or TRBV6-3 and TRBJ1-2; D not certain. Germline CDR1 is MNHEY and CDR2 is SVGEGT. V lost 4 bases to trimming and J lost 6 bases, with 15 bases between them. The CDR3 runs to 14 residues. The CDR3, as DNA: TGTGCCAGCAGTTGGGCGGGATCTCCCAATGGCTACACCTTC. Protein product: CASSWAGSPNGYTF.

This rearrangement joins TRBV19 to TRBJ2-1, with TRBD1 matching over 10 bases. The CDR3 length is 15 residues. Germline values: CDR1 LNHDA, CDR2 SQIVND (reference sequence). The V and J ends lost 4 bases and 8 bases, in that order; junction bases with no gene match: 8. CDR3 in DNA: TGTGCCAGTAGTAGAAGACAGGGGGCTACCGATGAGCAGTTCTTC. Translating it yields CASSRRQGATDEQFF.

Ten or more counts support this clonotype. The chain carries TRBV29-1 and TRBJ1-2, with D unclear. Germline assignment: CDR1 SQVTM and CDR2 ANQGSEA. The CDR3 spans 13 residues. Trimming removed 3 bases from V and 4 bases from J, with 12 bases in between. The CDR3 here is CSVDKKGSYGYTF. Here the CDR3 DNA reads TGCAGCGTTGATAAGAAGGGTTCCTATGGCTACACCTTC.

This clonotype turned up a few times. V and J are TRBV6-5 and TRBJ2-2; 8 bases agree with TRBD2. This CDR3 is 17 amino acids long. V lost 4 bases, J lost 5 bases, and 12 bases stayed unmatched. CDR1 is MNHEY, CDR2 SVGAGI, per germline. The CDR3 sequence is CASSSNPGGRPTGELFF. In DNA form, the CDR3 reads TGTGCCAGCAGTTCCAACCCGGGCGGGAGGCCGACCGGGGAGCTGTTTTTT.

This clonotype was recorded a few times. The CDR3 reads CASSLDATGHEQYF. CDR3 nucleotide sequence: TGTGCCAGCAGCTTAGATGCGACTGGTCACGAGCAGTACTTC. This chain uses TRBV11-3 with TRBJ2-7; D remains unclear. Germline CDR1 reads SGHNT; CDR2 reads YENEEA. V was cut by 0 bases and J by 5 bases, with 11 bases left in between. The CDR3 has 14 amino acids.

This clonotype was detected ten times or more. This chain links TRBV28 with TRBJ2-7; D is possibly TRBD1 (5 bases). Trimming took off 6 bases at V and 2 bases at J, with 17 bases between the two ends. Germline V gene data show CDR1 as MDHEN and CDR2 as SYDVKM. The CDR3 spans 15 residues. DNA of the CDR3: TGTGCCAGCAGGATAGTGAAGGGGATACCCTACGAGCAGTACTTC. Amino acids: CASRIVKGIPYEQYF. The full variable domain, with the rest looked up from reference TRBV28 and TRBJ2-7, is DVKVTQSSRYLVKRTGEKVFLECVQDMDHENMFWYRQDPGLGLRLIYFSYDVKMKEKGDIPEGYSVSREKKERFSLILESASTNQTSMYLCASRIVKGIPYEQYFGPGTRLTVT.

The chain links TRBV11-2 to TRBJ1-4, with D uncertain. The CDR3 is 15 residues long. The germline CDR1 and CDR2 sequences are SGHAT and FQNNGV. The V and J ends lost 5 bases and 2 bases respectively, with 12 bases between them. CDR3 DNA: TGTGCCAGCAGCCAATGGAGAGCCACTAATGAAAAACTGTTTTTT. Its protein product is CASSQWRATNEKLFF.

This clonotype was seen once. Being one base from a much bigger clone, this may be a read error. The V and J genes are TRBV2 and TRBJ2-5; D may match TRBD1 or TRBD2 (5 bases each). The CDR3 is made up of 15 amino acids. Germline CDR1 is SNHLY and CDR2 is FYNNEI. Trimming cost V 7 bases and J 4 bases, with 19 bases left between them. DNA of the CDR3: TGTGCCAGCACTATTGTAAGGGTGAGGGGAGAGACCCAGTACTTC. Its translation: CASTIVRVRGETQYF.

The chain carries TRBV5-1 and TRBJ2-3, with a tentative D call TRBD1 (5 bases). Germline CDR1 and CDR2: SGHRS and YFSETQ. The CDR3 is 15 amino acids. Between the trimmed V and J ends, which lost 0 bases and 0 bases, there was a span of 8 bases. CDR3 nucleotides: TGCGCCAGCAGCTTGGACTCAGGGAGCACAGATACGCAGTATTTT. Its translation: CASSLDSGSTDTQYF.

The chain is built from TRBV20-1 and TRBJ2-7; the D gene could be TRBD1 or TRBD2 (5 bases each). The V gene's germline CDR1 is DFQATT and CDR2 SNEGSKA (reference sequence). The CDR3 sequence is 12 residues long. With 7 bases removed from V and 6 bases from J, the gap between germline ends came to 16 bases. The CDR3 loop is CSVEGYGREQYF. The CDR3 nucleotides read TGCAGTGTCGAGGGGTACGGTCGCGAGCAGTACTTC.

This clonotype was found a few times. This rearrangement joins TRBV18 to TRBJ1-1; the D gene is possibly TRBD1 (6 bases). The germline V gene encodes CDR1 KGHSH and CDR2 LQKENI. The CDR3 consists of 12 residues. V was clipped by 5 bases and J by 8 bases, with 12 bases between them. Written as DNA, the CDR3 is TGTGCCAGCTCATCAGTAGACAGGGAAGCTTTCTTT. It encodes CASSSVDREAFF.

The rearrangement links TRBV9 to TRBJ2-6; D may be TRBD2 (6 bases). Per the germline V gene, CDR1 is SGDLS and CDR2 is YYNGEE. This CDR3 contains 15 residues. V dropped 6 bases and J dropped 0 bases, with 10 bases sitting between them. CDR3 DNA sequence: TGTGCCAGCAAGGGGAGGAGCTCTGGGGCCAACGTCCTGACTTTC. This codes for CASKGRSSGANVLTF.

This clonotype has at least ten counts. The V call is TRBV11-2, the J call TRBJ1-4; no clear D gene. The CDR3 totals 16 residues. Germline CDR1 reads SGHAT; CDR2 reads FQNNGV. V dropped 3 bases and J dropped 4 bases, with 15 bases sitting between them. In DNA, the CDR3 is TGTGCCAGCAGCTTCGGACCCTCTTTCCTTAATGAAAAACTGTTTTTT. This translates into CASSFGPSFLNEKLFF. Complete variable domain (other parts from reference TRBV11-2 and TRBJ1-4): EAGVAQSPRYKIIEKRQSVAFWCNPISGHATLYWYQQILGQGPKLLIQFQNNGVVDDSQLPKDRFSAERLKGVDSTLKIQPAKLEDSAVYLCASSFGPSFLNEKLFFGSGTQLSVL.

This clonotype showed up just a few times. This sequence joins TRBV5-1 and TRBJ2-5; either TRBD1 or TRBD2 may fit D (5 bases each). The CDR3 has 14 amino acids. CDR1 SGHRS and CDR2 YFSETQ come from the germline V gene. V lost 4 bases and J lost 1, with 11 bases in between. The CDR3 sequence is CASSTGTIQETQYF. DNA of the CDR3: TGCGCCAGCAGCACCGGGACCATCCAAGAGACCCAGTACTTC.

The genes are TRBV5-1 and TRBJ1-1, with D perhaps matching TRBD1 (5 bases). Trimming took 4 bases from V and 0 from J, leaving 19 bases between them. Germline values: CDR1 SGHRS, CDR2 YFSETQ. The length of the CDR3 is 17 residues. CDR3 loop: CASSPGGTGSLNTEAFF. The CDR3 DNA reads TGCGCCAGCAGCCCTGGTGGCACAGGTTCCCTGAACACTGAAGCTTTCTTT.

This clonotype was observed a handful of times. The CDR3 DNA follows: TGTGCCAGCAGAGACAGGGGCGGGAGCACTGAAGCTTTCTTT. Translation gives CASRDRGGSTEAFF. The genes are TRBV2 and TRBJ1-1; TRBD1 aligns across 8 bases. The junction had 7 bases not matched to a gene; V was cut back by 6 bases and J by 4 bases. There are 14 residues in the CDR3. Per the germline V gene, CDR1 is SNHLY and CDR2 is FYNNEI. Full variable domain (rest looked up from reference TRBV2 and TRBJ1-1): EPEVTQTPSHQVTQMGQEVILRCVPISNHLYFYWYRQILGQKVEFLVSFYNNEISEKSEIFDDQFSVERPDGSNFTLKIRSTKLEDSAMYFCASRDRGGSTEAFFGQGTRLTVV.

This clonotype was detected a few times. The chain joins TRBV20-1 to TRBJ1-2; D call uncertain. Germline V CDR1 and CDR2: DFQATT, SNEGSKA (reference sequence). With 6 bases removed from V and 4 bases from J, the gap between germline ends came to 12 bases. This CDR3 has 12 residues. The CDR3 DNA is TGCAGTGCCCCGGCGGCAGTCTATGGCTACACCTTC. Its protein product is CSAPAAVYGYTF.

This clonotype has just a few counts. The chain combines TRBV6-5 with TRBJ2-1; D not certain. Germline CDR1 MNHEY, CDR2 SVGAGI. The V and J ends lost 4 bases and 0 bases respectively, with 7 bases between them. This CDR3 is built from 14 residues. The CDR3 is CASSSRSSYNEQFF. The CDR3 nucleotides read TGTGCCAGCAGTTCCAGGAGCTCCTACAATGAGCAGTTCTTC.

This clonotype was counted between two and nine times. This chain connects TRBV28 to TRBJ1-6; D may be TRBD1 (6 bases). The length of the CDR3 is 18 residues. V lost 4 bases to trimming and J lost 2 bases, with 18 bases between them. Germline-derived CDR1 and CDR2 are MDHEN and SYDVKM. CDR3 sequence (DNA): TGTGCCAGCAGTTCTCTGGGACATTCCGTGACCTATAATTCACCCCTCCACTTT. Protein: CASSSLGHSVTYNSPLHF. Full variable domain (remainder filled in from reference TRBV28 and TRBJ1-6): DVKVTQSSRYLVKRTGEKVFLECVQDMDHENMFWYRQDPGLGLRLIYFSYDVKMKEKGDIPEGYSVSREKKERFSLILESASTNQTSMYLCASSSLGHSVTYNSPLHFGNGTRLTVT.

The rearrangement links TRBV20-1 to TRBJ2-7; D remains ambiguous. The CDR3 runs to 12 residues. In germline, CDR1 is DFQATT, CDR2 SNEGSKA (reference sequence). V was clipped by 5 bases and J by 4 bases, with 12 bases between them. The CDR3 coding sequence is TGCAGTGCTTCCCGCGATCAATACGAGCAGTACTTC. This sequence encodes CSASRDQYEQYF.

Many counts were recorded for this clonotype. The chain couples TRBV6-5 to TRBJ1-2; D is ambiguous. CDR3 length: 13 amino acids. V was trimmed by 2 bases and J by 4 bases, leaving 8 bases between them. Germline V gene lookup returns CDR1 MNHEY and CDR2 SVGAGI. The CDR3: CASSYRRPYGYTF. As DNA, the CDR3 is TGTGCCAGCAGTTACAGACGGCCCTATGGCTACACCTTC.